What follows are 4 T cell receptor beta chains derived from one specimen sequenced in a study of blood T cell repertoires in COVID-19. Assay: immunoSEQ multiplex PCR; the TCRdb copy retains only in-frame clones and omits some. The sample contains over 200,000 clones, around nine tenths of which appear only once. The sample comprised peripheral blood. All receptors derive from a man aged 55-75 years who had recovered from COVID-19.

The chain uses TRBV3-1 (or the pseudogene TRBV3-2) and TRBJ2-3; D unresolved. Trimming shortened V by 4 bases and J by 6 bases, and 5 bases separated the two germline ends. Germline V gives CDR1 LGHDT, CDR2 YNNKEL (reference sequence). The CDR3 totals 11 residues. The CDR3 is CASSPGDTQYF. CDR3 sequence (DNA): TGTGCCAGCAGCCCCGGGGATACGCAGTATTTT.

The chain recombines TRBV6-5 with TRBJ2-5; no clear D. Germline assignment: CDR1 MNHEY and CDR2 SVGAGI. This CDR3 region has 13 residues. V lost 7 bases and J 2 bases, leaving 11 bases between the germline ends. The CDR3 DNA follows: TGTGCCAGCAATCCAGGAAGTCAAGAGACCCAGTACTTC. Protein: CASNPGSQETQYF.

The CDR3 DNA reads TGTGCCAGCAGCCAAGGGACTAGCAAGCTGACAGATACGCAGTATTTT. This translates into CASSQGTSKLTDTQYF. J is TRBJ2-3 and V is TRBV3-1 (or the pseudogene TRBV3-2), with 8 bases lining up with TRBD2. This CDR3 contains 16 residues. Germline lookup yields CDR1 LGHDT and CDR2 YNNKEL (reference sequence). V lost 1 base to trimming and J lost 3 bases; unmatched junction nucleotides: 6.

The V and J genes are TRBV7-8 and TRBJ2-6, with 9 nucleotides matching TRBD1. Germline lookup yields CDR1 SGHVS and CDR2 FQNEAQ. V shed 4 bases and J 1 base; nucleotides not matched to a gene: 8. The CDR3 runs to 18 residues. CDR3 nucleotides: TGTGCCAGCAGCTACCCAGGGACAGGGCTGTCTGGGGCCAACGTCCTGACTTTC. This translates into CASSYPGTGLSGANVLTF.